Given below is one T cell receptor beta chain in context. Its antigen is currently unknown. Primers used in a second PCR of roughly 6 to 11 cycles were a sample-barcoded 5' primer and a J-beta primer mix. CDR3-containing paired-end reads numbered at least 2.5 million in each sample. TCRdb ran MiXCR on the 5' RACE reads and lists one entry per CDR3 protein. The repertoire includes fewer than 1,200,000 distinct CDR3 sequences, under 30% of them detected once, and around 0.75% sits in the top ten. With 5 bases clipped from V and 0 bases from J, the junction kept 9 bases outside the gene matches. This CDR3 is 18 amino acids long. Germline CDR1 is SGHTA and CDR2 is FQGNSA. These data originate in a study of blood T cells in healthy people across ages. Study results and limitations: Donor CMV infection status was unknown, possibly confounding age-related changes in expanded clonotypes.

These records were also assigned to another study, of T cells of mothers and their children. This second study notes: The overlap seen between related mothers and children slightly exceeded that of unrelated pairs, though not significantly.

Sequences were obtained from blood. The chain has TRBV7-2 and TRBJ2-5; 13 nucleotides agree with TRBD2. This clonotype was sampled from a girl aged 2 to 9 in good health. The CDR3 reads CASSRKYGTSGNQETQYF. The CDR3 nucleotides are TGTGCCAGCAGCAGGAAATACGGGACTAGCGGGAACCAAGAGACCCAGTACTTC.